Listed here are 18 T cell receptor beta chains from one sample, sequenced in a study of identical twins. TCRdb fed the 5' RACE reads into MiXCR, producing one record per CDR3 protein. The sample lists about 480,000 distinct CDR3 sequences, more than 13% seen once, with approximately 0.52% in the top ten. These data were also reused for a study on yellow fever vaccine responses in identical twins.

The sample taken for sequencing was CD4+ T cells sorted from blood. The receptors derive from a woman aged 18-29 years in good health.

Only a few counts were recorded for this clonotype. CDR3 sequence: CASSPSPLGQGKDNEQFF. CDR3 bases: TGTGCCAGCAGTCCCAGTCCCTTGGGACAGGGGAAAGACAATGAGCAGTTCTTC. V is TRBV27 and J is TRBJ2-1; 10 bases align to TRBD1. Per the germline V gene, CDR1 is MNHEY and CDR2 is SMNVEV (reference sequence). The CDR3 runs 18 residues. Trimming took 5 bases from V and 5 from J; bases not matched to a gene: 15.

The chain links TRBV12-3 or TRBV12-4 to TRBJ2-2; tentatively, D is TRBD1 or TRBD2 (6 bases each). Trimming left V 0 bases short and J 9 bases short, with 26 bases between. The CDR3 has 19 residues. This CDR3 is CASSLATRGGLAYKRELFF. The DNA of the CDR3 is TGTGCCAGCAGTTTAGCGACCCGAGGGGGGCTAGCTTATAAAAGGGAGCTGTTTTTT.

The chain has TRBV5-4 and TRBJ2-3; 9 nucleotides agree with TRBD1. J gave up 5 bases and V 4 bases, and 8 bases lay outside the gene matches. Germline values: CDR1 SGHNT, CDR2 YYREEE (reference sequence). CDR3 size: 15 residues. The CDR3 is CASSEGDRELDTQYF. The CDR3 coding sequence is TGTGCCAGCAGCGAGGGGGACAGGGAGCTAGATACGCAGTATTTT.

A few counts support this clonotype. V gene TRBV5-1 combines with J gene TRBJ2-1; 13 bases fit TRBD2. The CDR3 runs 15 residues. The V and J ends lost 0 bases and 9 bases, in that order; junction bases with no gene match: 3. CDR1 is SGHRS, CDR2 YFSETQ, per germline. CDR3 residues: CASSLGTSGRGEQFF. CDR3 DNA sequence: TGCGCCAGCAGCTTGGGGACTAGCGGGAGAGGTGAGCAGTTCTTC.

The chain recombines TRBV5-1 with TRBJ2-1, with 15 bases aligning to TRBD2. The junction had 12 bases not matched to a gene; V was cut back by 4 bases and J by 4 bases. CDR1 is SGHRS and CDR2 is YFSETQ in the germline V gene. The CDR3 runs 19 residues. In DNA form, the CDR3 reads TGCGCCAGCAGCCCAAGGACTAGCGGGGGGGCGATGCCGTACAATGAGCAGTTCTTC. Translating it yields CASSPRTSGGAMPYNEQFF.

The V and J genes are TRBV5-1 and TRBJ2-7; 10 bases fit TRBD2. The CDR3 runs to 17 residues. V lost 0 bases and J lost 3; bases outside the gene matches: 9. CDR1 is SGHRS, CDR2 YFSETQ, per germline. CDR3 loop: CASSLDMLASGSYEQYF. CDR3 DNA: TGCGCCAGCAGCTTGGACATGTTGGCTAGCGGGAGCTACGAGCAGTACTTC.

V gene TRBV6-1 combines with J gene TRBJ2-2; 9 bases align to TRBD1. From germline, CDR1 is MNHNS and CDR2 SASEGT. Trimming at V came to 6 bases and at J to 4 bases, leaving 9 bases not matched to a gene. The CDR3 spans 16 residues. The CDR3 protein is CASRSPGQGATGELFF. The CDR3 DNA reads TGTGCCAGCAGGTCGCCGGGACAGGGTGCCACCGGGGAGCTGTTTTTT.

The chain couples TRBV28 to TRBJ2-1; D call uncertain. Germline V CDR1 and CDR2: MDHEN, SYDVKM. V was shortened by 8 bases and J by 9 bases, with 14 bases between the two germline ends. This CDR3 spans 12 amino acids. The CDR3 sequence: CASLAPLSEQFF. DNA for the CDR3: TGTGCCAGCCTGGCCCCATTGTCTGAGCAGTTCTTC.

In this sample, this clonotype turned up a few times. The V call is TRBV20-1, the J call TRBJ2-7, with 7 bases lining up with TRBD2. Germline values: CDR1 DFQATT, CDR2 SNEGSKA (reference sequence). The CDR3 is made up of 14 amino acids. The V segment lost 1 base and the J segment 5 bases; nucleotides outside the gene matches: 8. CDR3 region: CSARGEGSPDEQYF. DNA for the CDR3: TGCAGTGCTAGAGGGGAGGGAAGTCCCGACGAGCAGTACTTC.

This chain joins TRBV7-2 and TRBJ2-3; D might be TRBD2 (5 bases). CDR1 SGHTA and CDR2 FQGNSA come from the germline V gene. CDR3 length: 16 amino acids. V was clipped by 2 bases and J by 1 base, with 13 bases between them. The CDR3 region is CASSLSSQRGTDTQYF. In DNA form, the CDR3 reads TGTGCCAGCAGCTTAAGTAGCCAGAGGGGCACAGATACGCAGTATTTT. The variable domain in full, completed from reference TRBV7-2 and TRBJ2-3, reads GAGVSQSPSNKVTEKGKDVELRCDPISGHTALYWYRQSLGQGLEFLIYFQGNSAPDKSGLPSDRFSAERTGGSVSTLTIQRTQQEDSAVYLCASSLSSQRGTDTQYFGPGTRLTVL.

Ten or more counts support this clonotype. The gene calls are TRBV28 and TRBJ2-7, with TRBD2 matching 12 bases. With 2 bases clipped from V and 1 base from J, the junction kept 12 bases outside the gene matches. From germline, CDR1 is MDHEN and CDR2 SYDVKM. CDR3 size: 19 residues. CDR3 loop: CASSLSPPGLAGGSYEQYF. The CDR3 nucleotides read TGTGCCAGCAGTTTAAGCCCCCCGGGACTAGCGGGCGGATCCTACGAGCAGTACTTC.

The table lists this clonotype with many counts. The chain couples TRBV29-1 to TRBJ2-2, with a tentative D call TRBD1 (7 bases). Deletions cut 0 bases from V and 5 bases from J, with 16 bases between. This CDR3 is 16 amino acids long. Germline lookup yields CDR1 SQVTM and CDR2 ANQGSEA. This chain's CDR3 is CSVEDRGKGATGELFF. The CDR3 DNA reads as TGCAGCGTTGAAGATCGGGGGAAGGGGGCGACCGGGGAGCTGTTTTTT.

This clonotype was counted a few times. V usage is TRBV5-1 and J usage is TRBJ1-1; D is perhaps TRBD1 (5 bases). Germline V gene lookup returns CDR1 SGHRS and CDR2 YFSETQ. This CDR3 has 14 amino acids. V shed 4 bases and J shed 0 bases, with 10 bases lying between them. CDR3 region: CASSPQGLNTEAFF. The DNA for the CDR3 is TGCGCCAGCAGCCCCCAGGGCCTGAACACTGAAGCTTTCTTT.

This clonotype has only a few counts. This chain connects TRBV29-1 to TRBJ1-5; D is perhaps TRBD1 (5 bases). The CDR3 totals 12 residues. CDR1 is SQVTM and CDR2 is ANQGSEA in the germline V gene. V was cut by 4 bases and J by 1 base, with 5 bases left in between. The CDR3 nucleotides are TGCAGCGTTGGGGACAGCAATCAGCCCCAGCATTTT. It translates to CSVGDSNQPQHF.

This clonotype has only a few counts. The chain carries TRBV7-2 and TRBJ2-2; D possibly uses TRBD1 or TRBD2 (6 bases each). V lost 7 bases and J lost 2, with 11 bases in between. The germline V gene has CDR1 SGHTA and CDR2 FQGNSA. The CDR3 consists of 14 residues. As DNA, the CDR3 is TGTGCCAGCAATCCGGGGGCAAACACCGGGGAGCTGTTTTTT. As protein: CASNPGANTGELFF.

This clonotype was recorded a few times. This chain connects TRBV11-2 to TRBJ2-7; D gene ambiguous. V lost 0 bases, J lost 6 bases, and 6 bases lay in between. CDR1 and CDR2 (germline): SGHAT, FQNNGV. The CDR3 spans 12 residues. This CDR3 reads CASSLDTPEQYF. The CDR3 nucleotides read TGTGCCAGCAGCTTAGATACACCCGAGCAGTACTTC.

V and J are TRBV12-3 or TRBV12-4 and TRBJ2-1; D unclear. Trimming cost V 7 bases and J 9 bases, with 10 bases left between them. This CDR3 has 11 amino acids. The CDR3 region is CASTIGIEQFF. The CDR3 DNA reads TGTGCCAGCACCATTGGGATTGAGCAGTTCTTC.

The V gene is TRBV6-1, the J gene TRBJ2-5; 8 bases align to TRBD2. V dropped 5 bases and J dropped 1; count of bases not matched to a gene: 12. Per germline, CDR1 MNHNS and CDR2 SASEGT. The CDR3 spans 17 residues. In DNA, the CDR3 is TGTGCCAGCAGTCTCAACCGGGGGGGGCCACTCCAAGAGACCCAGTACTTC. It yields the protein CASSLNRGGPLQETQYF.